The 10 T cell receptor beta chains below were found in one sample sequenced in a study of T cell responses to AZD1222 COVID-19 vaccine. Sequencing used immunoSEQ multiplex PCR; TCRdb keeps in-frame clones, though not all of them. Of roughly 150,000 clones listed, approximately 90% are singletons. Sequencing used peripheral blood, obtained on day 0 of AZD1222 vaccination. These receptors all stem from an adult in good health.

This clone was seen only once. The V and J genes are TRBV10-2 and TRBJ2-7, with 7 bases lining up with TRBD2. Germline V lookup: CDR1 WSHSY, CDR2 SAAADI. Trimming at V came to 6 bases and at J to 6 bases, leaving 11 bases not matched to a gene. The CDR3 is 14 amino acids. The DNA of the CDR3 is TGCGCCAGCAGACAATCTAGCGGACGTACCGAGCAGTACGTC. It is translated as CASRQSSGRTEQYV.

CDR3: CASSDLGIGNQPQHF. In DNA, the CDR3 is TGTGCCAGCAGTGACCTGGGCATTGGCAATCAGCCCCAGCATTTT. The gene calls are TRBV6-1 and TRBJ1-5, with D unresolved. Between the trimmed V and J ends, which lost 3 bases and 2 bases, there was a span of 11 bases. This CDR3 spans 15 amino acids. Germline V CDR1 and CDR2: MNHNS, SASEGT.

This clone has only a few counts. The genes are TRBV7-9 and TRBJ2-2; TRBD1 aligns across 9 bases. CDR3 length: 16 amino acids. The junction had 6 bases not matched to a gene; V was cut back by 5 bases and J by 2 bases. CDR1 is SEHNR and CDR2 is FQNEAQ in the germline V gene (reference sequence). In nucleotides, the CDR3 is TGTGCCAGCAGCCCACCGGGACAGGGAAACACCGGGGAGCTGTTTTTT. It is translated as CASSPPGQGNTGELFF.

The chain combines TRBV7-8 with TRBJ1-6; tentatively, D is TRBD1 (5 bases). The CDR3 spans 17 residues. V was pared by 1 base and J by 8 bases, with 18 bases between. Looked up from germline, CDR1 is SGHVS and CDR2 is FQNEAQ. CDR3 sequence (DNA): TGTGCCAGCAGCTTAGATATCCCAGCGGCAGGGCATTCACCCCTCCACTTT. Amino acid sequence: CASSLDIPAAGHSPLHF.

The J gene is TRBJ1-6, the V gene TRBV13; 7 bases are shared with TRBD1. The CDR3 runs 14 residues. After removal of 4 bases from V and 5 bases from J, the junction contained 2 bases not matched to a gene. The germline V gene has CDR1 PRHDT and CDR2 FYEKMQ (reference sequence). The CDR3 DNA is TGTGCCAGCAGCTCGGGACAGAATAATTCACCCCTCCACTTT. Protein product: CASSSGQNNSPLHF.

V is TRBV7-2 and J is TRBJ2-1; no reliable D call. The V and J ends lost 0 bases and 5 bases respectively, with 5 bases between them. The V gene's germline CDR1 is SGHTA and CDR2 FQGNSA. This CDR3 comprises 13 residues. CDR3 region: CASSLARNNEQFF. DNA for the CDR3: TGTGCCAGCAGCTTAGCTAGAAACAATGAGCAGTTCTTC.

The chain joins TRBV5-6 to TRBJ2-3; 7 bases map to TRBD2. The germline gives CDR1 SGHDT, CDR2 YYEEEE. This CDR3 comprises 15 residues. J lost 1 base, V lost 1 base, and 3 bases had no gene match. The chain's CDR3 is CASSLLTSGTDTQYF. The DNA for the CDR3 is TGTGCCAGCAGCTTGTTAACTAGCGGCACAGATACGCAGTATTTT.

This chain joins TRBV9 and TRBJ1-1, with 9 bases lining up with TRBD1. The junction had 5 bases not matched to a gene; V was cut back by 0 bases and J by 2 bases. The length of the CDR3 is 16 residues. Looked up from germline, CDR1 is SGDLS and CDR2 is YYNGEE. CDR3 in amino acids: CASSVGDRVQNTEAFF. For the CDR3, the DNA is TGTGCCAGCAGCGTAGGGGACAGGGTACAAAACACTGAAGCTTTCTTT.

This chain joins TRBV2 and TRBJ1-1; D remains unclear. This CDR3 is built from 13 residues. In germline, CDR1 is SNHLY, CDR2 FYNNEI. Trimming cost V 5 bases and J 0 bases, with 7 bases left between them. The CDR3 protein is CASSSDLNTEAFF. CDR3 coding DNA: TGTGCCAGCAGTTCGGACCTGAACACTGAAGCTTTCTTT.

This chain connects TRBV6-5 to TRBJ1-2; 8 nucleotides agree with TRBD1. Germline values: CDR1 MNHEY, CDR2 SVGAGI. V gave up 3 bases and J gave up 7 bases; unmatched junction bases: 7. The CDR3 is 14 amino acids. This CDR3 is CASSYSGQGFGYTF. The DNA of the CDR3 is TGTGCCAGCAGTTATAGTGGACAGGGATTTGGCTACACCTTC.